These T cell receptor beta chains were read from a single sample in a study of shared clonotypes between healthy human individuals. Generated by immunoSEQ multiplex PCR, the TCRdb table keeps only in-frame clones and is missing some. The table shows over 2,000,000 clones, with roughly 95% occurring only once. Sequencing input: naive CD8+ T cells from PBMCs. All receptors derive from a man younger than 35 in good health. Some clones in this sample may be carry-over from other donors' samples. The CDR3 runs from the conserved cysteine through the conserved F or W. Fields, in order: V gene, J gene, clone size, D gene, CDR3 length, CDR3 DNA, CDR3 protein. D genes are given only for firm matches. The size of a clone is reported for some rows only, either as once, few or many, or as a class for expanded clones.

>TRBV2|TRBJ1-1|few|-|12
TGTGCCAAGAGACAACCGAACACTGAAGCTTTCTTT
CAKRQPNTEAFF
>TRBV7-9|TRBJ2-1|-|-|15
TGTGCCAGCACCTCGGACTCGAGCTCCTACAATGAGCAGTTCTTC
CASTSDSSSYNEQFF
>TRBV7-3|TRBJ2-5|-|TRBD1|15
TGTGCCAGCAGCTTAAACAGGGGCAGCCAAGAGACCCAGTACTTC
CASSLNRGSQETQYF
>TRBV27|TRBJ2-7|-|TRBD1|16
TGTGCCAGCAACCTACTACCGGGACAGGGGGTATACGAGCAGTACTTC
CASNLLPGQGVYEQYF
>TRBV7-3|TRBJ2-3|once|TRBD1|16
TGTGCCAGCAGCATTGGACAGGGGGCTTTGACAGATACGCAGTATTTT
CASSIGQGALTDTQYF
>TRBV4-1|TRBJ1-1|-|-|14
TGCGCCAGCAGCCAGGGGGATTTAGGGGCTGAAGCTTTCTTT
CASSQGDLGAEAFF
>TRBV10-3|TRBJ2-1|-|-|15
TGTGCCATCAGTGAAGGACAGTGGGGCGGCGATGAGCAGTTCTTC
CAISEGQWGGDEQFF
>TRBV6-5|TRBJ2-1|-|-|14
TGTGCCAGCAGTTACCCACACTCCCGGTTCTCGGGGTTCTTC
CASSYPHSRFSGFF
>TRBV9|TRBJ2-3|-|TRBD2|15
TGTGCCAGCAGCTCTGGACTAGCGCTCGCAGATACGCAGTATTTT
CASSSGLALADTQYF
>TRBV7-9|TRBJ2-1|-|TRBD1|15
TGTGCCAGCAGCCCAGTACGGGACAGGTACAATGAGCAGTTCTTC
CASSPVRDRYNEQFF
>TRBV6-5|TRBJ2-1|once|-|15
TGTGCCAGCTGCCCCGTTGCGGAACTATACAATGAGCAGTTCTTC
CASCPVAELYNEQFF
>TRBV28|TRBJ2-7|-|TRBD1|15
TGTGCCAGCAGTTACCCCGGGACAGAAGTCATCGAGCAGTACTTC
CASSYPGTEVIEQYF
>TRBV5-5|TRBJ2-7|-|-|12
TGTGCCAGCAGCTCGGGGGACGGTGCCTTCTCCTTC
CASSSGDGAFSF
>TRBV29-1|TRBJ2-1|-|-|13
TGCAGCGTCAGGGTTCTCGGGTACAATGAGCAGTTCTTC
CSVRVLGYNEQFF
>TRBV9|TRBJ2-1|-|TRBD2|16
TGTGCCAGCAGCCCCGTGGGAGCGGGAGGGCGCAATGAGCAGTTCTTC
CASSPVGAGGRNEQFF
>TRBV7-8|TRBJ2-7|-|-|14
TGTGCCAGCAGCTTAGGGGTTGACCCCTACGAGCAGTACTTC
CASSLGVDPYEQYF
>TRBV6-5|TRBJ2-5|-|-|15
TGTGCCAGCAGTTACCCCACAGGGGCCGGGGGGACCCAGTACTTC
CASSYPTGAGGTQYF
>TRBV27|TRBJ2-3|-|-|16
TGTGCCAGCAGTTTAGGGGCCAGGGGTAGCACAGATACGCAGTATTTT
CASSLGARGSTDTQYF
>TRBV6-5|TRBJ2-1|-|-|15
TGTGCCAGCAGTCTAGACCGCCTCCCCTACAATGAGCAGTTCTTC
CASSLDRLPYNEQFF
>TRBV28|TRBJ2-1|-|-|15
TGTGCCAGCAGTTATTTGGACCTTGGGGGCAATGAGCAGTTCTTC
CASSYLDLGGNEQFF
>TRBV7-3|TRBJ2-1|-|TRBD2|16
TGTGCCAGCAGCAAGACCGGGTCCAGGGAGGGCAATGAGCAGTTCTTC
CASSKTGSREGNEQFF
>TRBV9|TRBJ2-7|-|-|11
TGTGCCAGCAGCTCGGGGACTTGGCAGTACTTC
CASSSGTWQYF
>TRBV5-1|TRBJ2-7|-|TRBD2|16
TGCGCCAGCAGCCCGGGACTAGCGGGCCGCCCCTACGAGCAGTACTTC
CASSPGLAGRPYEQYF
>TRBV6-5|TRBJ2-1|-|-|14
TGTGCCAGCAGTTACGGCGGGTCTAACAATGAGCAGTTCTTC
CASSYGGSNNEQFF
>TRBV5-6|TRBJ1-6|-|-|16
TGTGCCAGCAGGTTTGGCGGCCAGGGTGGTAATTCACCCCTCCACTTT
CASRFGGQGGNSPLHF
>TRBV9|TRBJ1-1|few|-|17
TGTGCCAGCAGCTACGGGACGGAAGAAACTGTGAACACTGAAGCTTTCTTT
CASSYGTEETVNTEAFF
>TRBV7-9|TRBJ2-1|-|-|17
TGTGCCAGCAGCTCCCTGAAAACAGGGTGGTCCTACAATGAGCAGTTCTTC
CASSSLKTGWSYNEQFF
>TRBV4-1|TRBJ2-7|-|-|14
TGCGCCAGCAGCCAATCTAGGCGCTCCTACGAGCAGTACTTC
CASSQSRRSYEQYF
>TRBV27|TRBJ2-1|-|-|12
TGTGCCAGCAGGGATAGCGTCCATGAGCAGTTCTTC
CASRDSVHEQFF
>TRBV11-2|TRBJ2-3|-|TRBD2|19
TGTGCCAGCAGCCCGACGGGACTAGCGGATACAACGCGCACAGATACGCAGTATTTT
CASSPTGLADTTRTDTQYF
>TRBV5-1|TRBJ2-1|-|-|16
TGCGCCAGCAGCTTGTACTCTTCGGGTTCCTACAATGAGCAGTTCTTC
CASSLYSSGSYNEQFF
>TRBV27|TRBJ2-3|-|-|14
TGTGCCAGCACAAGCGGAGGAAGCACAGATACGCAGTATTTT
CASTSGGSTDTQYF
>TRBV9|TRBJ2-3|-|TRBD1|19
TGTGCCAGCAGCGTAGTACCGGACAGGGGGCCTCTCAGCACAGATACGCAGTATTTT
CASSVVPDRGPLSTDTQYF
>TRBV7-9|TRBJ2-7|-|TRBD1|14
TGTGCCAGCAGCTATCGGACAGGGGACGCCGCGCAGTACTTC
CASSYRTGDAAQYF
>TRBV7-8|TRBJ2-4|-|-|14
TGTGCCAGCAGCTTAGACAGGGTCGGAAACATTCAGTACTTC
CASSLDRVGNIQYF
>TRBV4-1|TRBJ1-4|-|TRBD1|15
TGCGCCAGCAGCGGACAGGGGGAGGTTAATGAAAAACTGTTTTTT
CASSGQGEVNEKLFF
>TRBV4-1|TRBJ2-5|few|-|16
TGCGCCAGCAGCCAAGAGGAGACAGGCCGCGGCGAGACCCAGTACTTC
CASSQEETGRGETQYF
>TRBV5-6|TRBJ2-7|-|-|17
TGTGCCAGCAGCTTGCGGCAGGTTTCCCCCATTGCCTACGAGCAGTACTTC
CASSLRQVSPIAYEQYF
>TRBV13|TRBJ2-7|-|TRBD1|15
TGTGCCAGCAGCGTAAACAGGGGACGCTCCTACGAGCAGTACTTC
CASSVNRGRSYEQYF
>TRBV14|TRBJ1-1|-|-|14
TGTGCCAGCAGCCCCCCACCAGGGAACACTGAAGCTTTCTTT
CASSPPPGNTEAFF
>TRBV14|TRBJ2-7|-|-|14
TGTGCCAGCAGCCAAGATCTCTGGGGGTACGAGCAGTACTTC
CASSQDLWGYEQYF
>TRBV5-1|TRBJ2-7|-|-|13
TGCGCCAGCAGATATGACAGCTCCTACGAGCAGTACTTC
CASRYDSSYEQYF
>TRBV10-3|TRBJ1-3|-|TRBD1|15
TGTGCCATCAGGGCGGACAGGGACACTGGAAACACCATATATTTT
CAIRADRDTGNTIYF
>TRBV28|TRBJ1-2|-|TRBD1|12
TGTGCCAGCAGGGACAGGGGCTATGGCTACACCTTC
CASRDRGYGYTF
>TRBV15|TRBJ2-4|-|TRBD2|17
TGTGCCACCAGCCCCTTCCAACGGGAGGGCCTCGAAAACATTCAGTACTTC
CATSPFQREGLENIQYF
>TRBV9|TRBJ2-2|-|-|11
TGTGCCAGCAGCTTGCCCGGGGAGCTGTTTTTT
CASSLPGELFF
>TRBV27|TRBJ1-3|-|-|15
TGTGCCAGCAGTTTATCTCCAGGGCCTGGAAACACCATATATTTT
CASSLSPGPGNTIYF
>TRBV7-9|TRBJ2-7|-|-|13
TGTGCCAGCAGCTCAGACTCATGGTACGAGCAGTACTTC
CASSSDSWYEQYF